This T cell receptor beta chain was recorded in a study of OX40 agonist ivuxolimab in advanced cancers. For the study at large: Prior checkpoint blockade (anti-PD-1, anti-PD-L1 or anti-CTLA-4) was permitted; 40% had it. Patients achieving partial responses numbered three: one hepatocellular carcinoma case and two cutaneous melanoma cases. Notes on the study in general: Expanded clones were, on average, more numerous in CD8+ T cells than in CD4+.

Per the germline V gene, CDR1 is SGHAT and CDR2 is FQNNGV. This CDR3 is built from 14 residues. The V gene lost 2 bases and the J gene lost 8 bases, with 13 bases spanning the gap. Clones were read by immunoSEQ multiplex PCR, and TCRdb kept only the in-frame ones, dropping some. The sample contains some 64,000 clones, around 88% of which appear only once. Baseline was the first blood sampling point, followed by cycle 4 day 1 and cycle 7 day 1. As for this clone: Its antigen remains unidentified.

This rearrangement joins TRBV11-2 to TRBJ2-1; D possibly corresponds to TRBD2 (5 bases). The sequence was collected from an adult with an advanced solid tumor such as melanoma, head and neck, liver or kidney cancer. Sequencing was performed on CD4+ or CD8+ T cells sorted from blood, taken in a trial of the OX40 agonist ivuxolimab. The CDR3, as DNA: TGTGCCAGCAGCTTATTTGATCCGAGGGATGAGCAGTTCTTC. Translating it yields CASSLFDPRDEQFF.